This T cell receptor beta chain emerged from a study of blood T cell repertoires in COVID-19 (dated by TCRdb to about 2020). Notes on the research overall: Samples covering the acute and convalescent phases of COVID-19 were provided by collaborators in the United States, Italy and Spain. The material from the prospective study consisted of cDNA or gDNA derived from T cells, B-cell-depleted T cells, or PBMCs. Deeply sampled blood TCRbeta repertoires from subjects exposed to, actively infected with, or recovered from COVID-19 were included in the dataset. The repertoires were released in a freely available public database intended as a resource for research on the immune response to SARS-CoV-2. Samples came from the ongoing ImmuneRACE study (first 160 participants) plus 1,254 subjects from 6 global collaborators. Sample metadata almost always included a de-identified subject ID, COVID-19 status, age in years and sex. Where available, HLA class I and class II types were obtained from metadata supplied by the sample provider rather than from assay-based typing. What the research found in general, with its limitations: Clinical and demographic metadata were provided uncurated, with the amount varying by source and participant.

From its cysteine to its phenylalanine, the CDR3 spans 13 amino acids. The sequence is cut down to CDR3 DNA, 39 bases in frame from base 1. As encoded in the germline V gene, CDR1 is MNHEY while CDR2 is SVGAGI. At the junction V is shortened by 6 bases and J by 8 bases, with 16 bases in between. This clone was recorded many times. Its antigen is unknown. No per-base quality is available; no much larger clone lies one base away. The collaborating institutions used their own protocols to collect whole blood in K2EDTA tubes. For TCRbeta analysis, collaborators shipped samples as frozen whole blood, isolated PBMCs, or DNA extracted from either of those sample types. TCRbeta CDR3 regions were amplified from genomic DNA by means of the immunoSEQ Assay, a bias-controlled multiplex PCR. Under the source paper's analysis protocol: Nucleated cell counts per sample were estimated from amplification of reference gene primers within the assay. Sequence reads were collapsed and filtered to measure the absolute abundance of every unique TCRbeta CDR3 rearrangement. Productive Simpson clonality was computed per sample as the square root of Simpson's diversity index over productive rearrangements. Entries here come from immuneACCESS through TCRdb and include only in-frame sequences with V and J called. Some clones fail to appear in such tables; in the studies checked, an unresolved V gene covers under half of the shortfall, and the cause of the remainder is unknown. The D gene and trimming were derived from the DNA, and the V and J assignments and clone size from that table. The sample has about 380,000 clones on record, more than 65% of them singletons. The ten largest clones capture 1.1% of the sample.

Material: peripheral blood. The V and J segments used are TRBV6-5 and TRBJ1-1, with the D gene uncertain. This clonotype was obtained from a human donor with acute or convalescent COVID-19. The donor label of this sample is uncertain. The CDR3 region has the sequence CASRLDGIGEAFF. The sequenced DNA is TGTGCCAGCAGACTCGACGGGATAGGAGAAGCTTTCTTT.